The 7 T cell receptor beta chains listed next were all sequenced from one sample in a study of blood T cell repertoires in COVID-19. Here immunoSEQ multiplex PCR was the method, and the copy in TCRdb shows in-frame clones only, minus some. The repertoire holds about 220,000 clones, with about 80% as singletons. Sequenced: peripheral blood. The receptors stem from a woman in her twenties or thirties who had recovered from COVID-19.

The chain employs TRBV20-1 and TRBJ2-3, with D possibly being TRBD1 (5 bases). The CDR3 contains 11 residues. Trimming removed 6 bases at V and 15 bases at J, with 19 bases between. Germline V gene data show CDR1 as DFQATT and CDR2 as SNEGSKA (reference sequence). CDR3 in amino acids: CSAPRAGRRYF. CDR3 nucleotide sequence: TGCAGTGCCCCAAGGGCAGGGCGGAGATATTTT.

The chain uses TRBV19 and TRBJ1-1; D is possibly TRBD1 (5 bases). The CDR3 loop spans 12 amino acids. Trimming cost V 6 bases and J 1 base, with 6 bases left between them. Per germline, CDR1 LNHDA and CDR2 SQIVND (reference sequence). The CDR3 spells CASRTGNTEAFF. For the CDR3, the DNA is TGTGCCAGTAGAACAGGGAACACTGAAGCTTTCTTT.

The chain recombines TRBV2 with TRBJ2-5; D gene unclear. The CDR3 contains 15 residues. Germline loops: CDR1 SNHLY, CDR2 FYNNEI. V shed 9 bases and J shed 1 base, with 18 bases lying between them. This CDR3 is CARNPERGFQETQYF. CDR3 sequence (DNA): TGTGCCAGAAACCCAGAACGAGGCTTCCAAGAGACCCAGTACTTC.

The genes are TRBV4-1 and TRBJ2-2; D might be TRBD1 (6 bases). V dropped 4 bases and J dropped 3 bases, with 15 bases sitting between them. Germline V lookup: CDR1 MGHRA, CDR2 YSYEKL. The CDR3 consists of 16 residues. The CDR3 region is CASSLFRDTYTGELFF. The CDR3 DNA sequence: TGCGCCAGCAGCCTTTTCCGGGACACCTACACCGGGGAGCTGTTTTTT.

A word on this clone: Other DNA sequences of this sample code for an identical CDR3. The rearrangement links TRBV12-5 to TRBJ2-2; D not resolved. CDR1 is LGHNT, CDR2 FRNRAP, per germline. The CDR3 loop spans 15 amino acids. Trimming took off 1 base at V and 0 bases at J, with 6 bases between the two ends. The CDR3, as DNA: TGTGCTAGTGGTTTGGGACTCTCGAACACCGGGGAGCTGTTTTTT. Its protein is CASGLGLSNTGELFF.

The chain uses TRBV11-3 and TRBJ2-5; tentatively, D is TRBD2 (5 bases). The CDR3 sequence is 15 residues long. Germline V gives CDR1 SGHNT, CDR2 YENEEA. Trimming cost V 3 bases and J 4 bases, with 15 bases left between them. CDR3 DNA sequence: TGTGCCAGCAGCTTTTCAGGAGGAGTCGGAGAGACCCAGTACTTC. Translation: CASSFSGGVGETQYF.

The genes are TRBV9 and TRBJ2-2, with D tentatively TRBD2 (6 bases). CDR3 size: 15 residues. The V end was cut by 5 bases, the J end by 6 bases, with 17 bases between. Per the germline V gene, CDR1 is SGDLS and CDR2 is YYNGEE. The CDR3 is CASSRDSLRAGELFF. CDR3 sequence (DNA): TGTGCCAGCAGTAGGGACTCCTTGAGGGCCGGGGAGCTGTTTTTT.